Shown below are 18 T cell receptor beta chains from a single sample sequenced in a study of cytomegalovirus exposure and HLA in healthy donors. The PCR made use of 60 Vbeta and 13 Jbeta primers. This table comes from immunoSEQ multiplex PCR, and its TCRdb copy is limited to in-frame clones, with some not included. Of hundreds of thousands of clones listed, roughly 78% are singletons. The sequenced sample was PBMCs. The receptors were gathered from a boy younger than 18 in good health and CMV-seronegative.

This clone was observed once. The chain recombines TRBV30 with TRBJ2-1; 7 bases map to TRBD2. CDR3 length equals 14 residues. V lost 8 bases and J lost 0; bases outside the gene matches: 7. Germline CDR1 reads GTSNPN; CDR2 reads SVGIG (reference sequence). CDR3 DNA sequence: TGTGCCAGATCAGCGGGAACCTCCTACAATGAGCAGTTCTTC. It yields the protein CARSAGTSYNEQFF.

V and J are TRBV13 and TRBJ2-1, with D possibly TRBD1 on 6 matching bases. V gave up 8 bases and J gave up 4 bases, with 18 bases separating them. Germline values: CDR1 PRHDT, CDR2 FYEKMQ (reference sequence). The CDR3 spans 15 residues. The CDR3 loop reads CASRFNEQGYNEQFF. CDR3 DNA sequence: TGTGCCAGCCGTTTTAATGAACAGGGATACAATGAGCAGTTCTTC.

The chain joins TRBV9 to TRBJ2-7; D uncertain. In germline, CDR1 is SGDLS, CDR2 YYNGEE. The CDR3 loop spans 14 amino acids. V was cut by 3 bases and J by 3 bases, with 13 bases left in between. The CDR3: CASSAGIGLYEQYF. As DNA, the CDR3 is TGTGCCAGCAGCGCTGGTATTGGGCTCTACGAGCAGTACTTC.

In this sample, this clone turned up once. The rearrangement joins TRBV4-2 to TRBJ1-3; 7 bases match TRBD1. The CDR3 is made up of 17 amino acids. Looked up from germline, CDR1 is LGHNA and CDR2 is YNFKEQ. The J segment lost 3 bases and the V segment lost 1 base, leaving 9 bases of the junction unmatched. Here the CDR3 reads CASSQGTRQGVGNTIYF. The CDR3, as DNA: TGTGCCAGCAGCCAAGGCACCAGACAGGGCGTTGGAAACACCATATATTTT.

The CDR3 protein is CASSSYRGYNEQFF. The CDR3, as DNA: TGTGCCAGCAGCTCCTACAGGGGTTACAATGAGCAGTTCTTC. The genes are TRBV11-3 and TRBJ2-1; 7 bases map to TRBD1. V was clipped by 4 bases and J by 4 bases; unmatched bases: 4. Germline V lookup: CDR1 SGHNT, CDR2 YENEEA. This CDR3 has 14 amino acids.

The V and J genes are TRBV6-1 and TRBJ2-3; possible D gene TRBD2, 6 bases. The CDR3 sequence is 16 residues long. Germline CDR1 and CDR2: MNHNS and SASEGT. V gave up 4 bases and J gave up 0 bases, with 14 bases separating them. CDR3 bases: TGTGCCAGCAGTGGAGGGGACTTAGCTAGCACAGATACGCAGTATTTT. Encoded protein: CASSGGDLASTDTQYF.

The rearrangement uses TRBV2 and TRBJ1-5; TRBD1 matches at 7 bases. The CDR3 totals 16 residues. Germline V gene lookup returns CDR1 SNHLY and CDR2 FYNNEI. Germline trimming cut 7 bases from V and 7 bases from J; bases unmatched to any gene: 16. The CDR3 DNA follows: TGTGCCAGCAAGGGGGCGATCGGTTCTAGTGTCCAGCCCCAGCATTTT. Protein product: CASKGAIGSSVQPQHF.

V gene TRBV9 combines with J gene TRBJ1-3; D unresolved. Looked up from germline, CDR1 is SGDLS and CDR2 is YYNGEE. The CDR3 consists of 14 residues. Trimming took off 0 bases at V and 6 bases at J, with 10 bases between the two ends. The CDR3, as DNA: TGTGCCAGCAGCGTAGATCAACAGACAAACACCATATATTTT. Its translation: CASSVDQQTNTIYF.

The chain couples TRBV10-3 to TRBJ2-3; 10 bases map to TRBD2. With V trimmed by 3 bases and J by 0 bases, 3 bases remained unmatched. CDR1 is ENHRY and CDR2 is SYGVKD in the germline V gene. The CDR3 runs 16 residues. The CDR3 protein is CAISDGLAASTDTQYF. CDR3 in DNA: TGTGCCATCAGTGATGGACTAGCGGCTAGCACAGATACGCAGTATTTT.

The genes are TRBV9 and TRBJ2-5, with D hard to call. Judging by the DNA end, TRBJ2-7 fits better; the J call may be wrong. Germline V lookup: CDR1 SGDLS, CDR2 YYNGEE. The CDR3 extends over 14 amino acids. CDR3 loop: CASSVGQSSYEQYF. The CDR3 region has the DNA TGTGCCAGCAGCGTAGGCCAAAGCTCCTACGAGCAGTACTTC.

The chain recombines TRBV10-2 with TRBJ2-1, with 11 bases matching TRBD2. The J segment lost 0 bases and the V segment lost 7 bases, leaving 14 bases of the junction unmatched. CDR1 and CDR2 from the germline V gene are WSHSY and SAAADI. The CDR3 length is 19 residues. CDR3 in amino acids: CASTLIGFGTSGSYNEQFF. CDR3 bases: TGCGCCAGCACCTTAATCGGCTTCGGGACTAGCGGCTCCTACAATGAGCAGTTCTTC.

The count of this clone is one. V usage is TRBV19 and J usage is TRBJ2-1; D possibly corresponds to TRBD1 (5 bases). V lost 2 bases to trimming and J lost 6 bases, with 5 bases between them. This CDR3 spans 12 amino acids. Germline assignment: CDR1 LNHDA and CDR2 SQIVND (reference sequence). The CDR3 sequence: CASSIQGNEQFF. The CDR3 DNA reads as TGTGCCAGTAGTATACAGGGCAATGAGCAGTTCTTC.

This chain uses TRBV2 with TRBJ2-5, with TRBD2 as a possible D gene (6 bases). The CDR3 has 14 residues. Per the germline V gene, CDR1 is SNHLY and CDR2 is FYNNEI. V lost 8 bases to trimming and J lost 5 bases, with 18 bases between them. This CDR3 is CASPPSGREETQYF. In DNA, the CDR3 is TGTGCCAGCCCCCCCTCAGGACGGGAGGAGACCCAGTACTTC.

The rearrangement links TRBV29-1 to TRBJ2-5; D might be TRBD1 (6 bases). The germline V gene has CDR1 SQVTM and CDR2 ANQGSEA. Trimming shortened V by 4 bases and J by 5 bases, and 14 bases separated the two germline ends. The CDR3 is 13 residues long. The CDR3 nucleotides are TGCAGCGTTGCCCCGGGGCAGGGGGAGACCCAGTACTTC. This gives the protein CSVAPGQGETQYF.

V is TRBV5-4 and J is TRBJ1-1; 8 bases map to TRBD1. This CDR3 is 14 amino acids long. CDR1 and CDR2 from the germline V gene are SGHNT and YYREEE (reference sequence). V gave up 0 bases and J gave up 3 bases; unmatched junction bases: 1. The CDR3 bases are TGTGCCAGCAGCTTGGGACAGGGGTACACTGAAGCTTTCTTT. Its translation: CASSLGQGYTEAFF.

CDR3 sequence (DNA): TGTGCCAGCAGATTCCGGGACGGACAGAATTACGAGCAGTACTTC. Translation gives CASRFRDGQNYEQYF. The V gene is TRBV6-5, the J gene TRBJ2-7, with D maybe TRBD1 (6 bases). The germline V gene has CDR1 MNHEY and CDR2 SVGAGI. The germline V and J ends were trimmed by 6 bases and 4 bases, with 19 bases remaining between them. The length of the CDR3 is 15 residues.

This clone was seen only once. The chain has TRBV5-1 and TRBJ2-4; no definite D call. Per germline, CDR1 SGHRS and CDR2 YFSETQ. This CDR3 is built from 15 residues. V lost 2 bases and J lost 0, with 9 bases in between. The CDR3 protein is CASSLGRLAKNIQYF. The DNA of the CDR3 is TGCGCCAGCAGCTTAGGCAGGCTAGCCAAAAACATTCAGTACTTC. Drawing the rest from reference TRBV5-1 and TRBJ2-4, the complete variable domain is KAGVTQTPRYLIKTRGQQVTLSCSPISGHRSVSWYQQTPGQGLQFLFEYFSETQRNKGNFPGRFSGRQFSNSRSEMNVSTLELGDSALYLCASSLGRLAKNIQYFGAGTRLSVL.

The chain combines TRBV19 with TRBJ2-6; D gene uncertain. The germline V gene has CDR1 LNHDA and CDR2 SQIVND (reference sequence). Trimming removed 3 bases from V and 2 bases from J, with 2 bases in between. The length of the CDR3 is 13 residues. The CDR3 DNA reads TGTGCCAGTAGTATCGCTGGGGCCAACGTCCTGACTTTC. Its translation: CASSIAGANVLTF.